This T cell receptor (beta chain) was identified during a study of blood T cells in healthy people across ages. Through a sample-barcoded 5' primer and a J-beta primer mix, a second PCR was run for roughly 7 to 11 cycles. A template-switch adaptor with 12 random nucleotides tagged each cDNA molecule. Each single sample gave us at least 3 million CDR3-containing paired-end reads. One entry per CDR3 protein results from TCRdb running MiXCR on the 5' RACE reads. The table includes about 1.4 million distinct CDR3 sequences, 55% to 75% detected once. V lost 4 bases and J lost 2; bases outside the gene matches: 10. The length of the CDR3 is 17 residues. Each sample provided at least 5 micrograms of extracted total RNA.

Sequences were obtained from blood. The clonotype comes from a man between 18 and 29 years old in good health. This rearrangement joins TRBV12-3 or TRBV12-4 to TRBJ2-1; 8 positions agree with TRBD2. Written as DNA, the CDR3 is TGTGCCAGCAGTTCCCCGGGACTAGGGGGGCCCTACAATGAGCAGTTCTTC. Its translation: CASSSPGLGGPYNEQFF.